These T cell receptor beta chains were read from a single sample in a study of blood T cell repertoires in COVID-19. Assay: immunoSEQ multiplex PCR; the TCRdb copy retains only in-frame clones and omits some. The table shows about 200,000 clones, with more than 80% occurring only once. The sample comprised peripheral blood. The receptors originated from a man aged 30 to 45 who had recovered from COVID-19. Both conserved end residues are part of each CDR3. Each record gives: CDR3 protein, CDR3 DNA, D gene, V gene, J gene, clone size, CDR3 length. The D gene is left open where the match is weak. For some rows the clone size is stated as once, few or many, or as a class when expanded; others skip it.

CASSLGGGGYSEAFF	TGTGCCAGCAGCTTAGGAGGAGGGGGCTATAGTGAAGCTTTCTTT	TRBD1	TRBV11-3	TRBJ1-1	NA	15
CASRLGASGGTETQYF	TGCGCCAGCAGGTTGGGGGCTAGCGGGGGGACCGAGACCCAGTACTTC	TRBD2	TRBV5-1	TRBJ2-5	once	16
CASSERWQGITEAFF	TGTGCCAGCAGTGAAAGGTGGCAGGGGATCACTGAAGCTTTCTTT	NA	TRBV2	TRBJ1-1	NA	15
CAISEVETGTYEQYF	TGTGCCATCAGTGAAGTGGAGACAGGGACCTACGAGCAGTACTTC	TRBD1	TRBV10-3	TRBJ2-7	NA	15
CASGVAGGSRSEQFF	TGTGCCAGCGGGGTAGCGGGGGGGTCGAGGTCAGAGCAGTTCTTC	TRBD2	TRBV2	TRBJ2-1	NA	15
CAGKGHDNEKLFF	TGTGCCGGAAAAGGACACGATAATGAAAAACTGTTTTTT	NA	TRBV30	TRBJ1-4	NA	13
CASSLQSNTGELFF	TGTGCCAGCTCACTCCAGTCGAACACCGGGGAGCTGTTTTTT	NA	TRBV18	TRBJ2-2	few	14
CSVGDRFF	TGCAGCGTCGGGGACAGGTTCTTC	TRBD1	TRBV29-1	TRBJ2-1	few	8
CASSLARVSGGPWYF	TGTGCCAGCAGCTTAGCGCGGGTTAGCGGGGGGCCTTGGTACTTC	TRBD2	TRBV7-2	TRBJ2-5	NA	15
CASSPTVPNYGYTF	TGCGCCAGCAGCCCGACAGTACCTAACTATGGCTACACCTTC	NA	TRBV4-3	TRBJ1-2	NA	14
CASSLVETSGVETQYF	TGTGCCAGCAGCCTGGTGGAGACTAGCGGGGTAGAGACCCAGTACTTC	TRBD2	TRBV5-4	TRBJ2-5	NA	16
CASSSLRRGLEQYF	TGTGCCAGCAGCTCACTAAGGAGGGGGCTCGAGCAGTACTTC	NA	TRBV11-2	TRBJ2-7	NA	14
CASSSDRELGELFF	TGCGCCAGCAGCTCGGACAGGGAACTCGGGGAGCTGTTTTTT	TRBD1	TRBV5-1	TRBJ2-2	NA	14
CAISEPPEAGGLYEQYF	TGTGCCATCAGTGAGCCCCCCGAAGCGGGGGGGCTCTACGAGCAGTACTTC	TRBD2	TRBV10-3	TRBJ2-7	NA	17
CASGTAGVTEAFF	TGTGCCAGCGGAACTGCAGGGGTCACTGAAGCTTTCTTT	NA	TRBV12-3/TRBV12-4	TRBJ1-1	NA	13
CASTPRLYGYTF	TGCGCCAGCACCCCCAGGCTCTATGGCTACACCTTC	NA	TRBV10-1	TRBJ1-2	NA	12
CASSIIGRGRYPGELFF	TGTGCCAGTAGTATTATAGGCAGGGGGCGTTATCCCGGGGAGCTGTTTTTT	TRBD1	TRBV19	TRBJ2-2	NA	17
CASTRDGSTDTQYF	TGTGCCAGCACAAGAGACGGGAGCACAGATACGCAGTATTTT	NA	TRBV6-5	TRBJ2-3	NA	14
CASSLGRGYEQYF	TGTGCCAGCAGCTTAGGCAGGGGTTACGAGCAGTACTTC	NA	TRBV7-2	TRBJ2-7	once	13
CASKLGQGNPGELFF	TGTGCCAGCAAATTGGGGCAGGGTAACCCCGGGGAGCTGTTTTTT	NA	TRBV6-5	TRBJ2-2	NA	15
CASSQAQRGYDTQYF	TGTGCCAGCAGCCAAGCCCAGCGGGGATACGATACGCAGTATTTT	TRBD2	TRBV3-1/TRBV3-2	TRBJ2-3	once	15
CASSTTPGEKLFF	TGTGCCAGTAGTACTACTCCGGGGGAAAAACTGTTTTTT	NA	TRBV19	TRBJ1-4	NA	13
CASSAGQGEGQPQHF	TGTGCCAGCAGTGCGGGACAGGGTGAGGGACAGCCCCAGCATTTT	TRBD1	TRBV5-8	TRBJ1-5	NA	15
CASSSMGWTQEHYGYTF	TGTGCCAGCAGCTCGATGGGTTGGACACAAGAACACTATGGCTACACCTTC	NA	TRBV7-8	TRBJ1-2	NA	17
CASSDPVLRQRTHIQYF	TGTGCCAGCAGTGATCCCGTGTTACGACAGAGAACTCACATTCAGTACTTC	NA	TRBV6-1	TRBJ2-4	NA	17
CASTRNTEAFF	TGTGCCAGCACTCGGAACACTGAAGCTTTCTTT	NA	TRBV6-5	TRBJ1-1	NA	11
CASSFQAGNFNEQFF	TGTGCCAGCAGTTTTCAAGCGGGGAACTTCAATGAGCAGTTCTTC	TRBD2	TRBV27	TRBJ2-1	NA	15
CASSQGGQGYEQYF	TGTGCCAGCAGCCAAGGGGGACAGGGCTACGAGCAGTACTTC	TRBD1	TRBV4-2	TRBJ2-7	few	14
CASSYGAGETYEQYF	TGTGCCAGCAGCTACGGAGCGGGGGAAACCTACGAGCAGTACTTC	TRBD2	TRBV11-3	TRBJ2-7	few	15
CASSIGDRGKGTQYF	TGTGCCAGTAGTATAGGGGACAGGGGGAAGGGGACCCAGTACTTC	TRBD1	TRBV19	TRBJ2-5	once	15
CASSHPRGAVYGYTF	TGTGCCAGCAGCCACCCCCGGGGGGCGGTTTATGGCTACACCTTC	NA	TRBV6-6	TRBJ1-2	once	15
CASSLRSTGGGYEQYF	TGCGCCAGCAGCCTCCGATCGACAGGGGGCGGCTACGAGCAGTACTTC	TRBD1	TRBV5-1	TRBJ2-7	NA	16
CASSLEGGLGQPQHF	TGCGCCAGCAGCTTGGAGGGGGGGCTAGGACAGCCCCAGCATTTT	NA	TRBV5-1	TRBJ1-5	NA	15
CASSPAVNRVQEDYGYTF	TGTGCCAGCTCACCGGCAGTTAACCGGGTCCAAGAGGACTATGGCTACACCTTC	NA	TRBV18	TRBJ1-2	NA	18
CASSARTSGGADTQYF	TGTGCCAGCAGTGCTCGGACTAGCGGGGGGGCAGATACGCAGTATTTT	TRBD2	TRBV6-1	TRBJ2-3	NA	16
CASSISGFDQPQHF	TGTGCCAGTAGTATTTCGGGTTTTGATCAGCCCCAGCATTTT	NA	TRBV19	TRBJ1-5	NA	14
CASSFGTSGGQETQYF	TGCGCCAGCAGCTTCGGAACTAGCGGGGGGCAAGAGACCCAGTACTTC	TRBD2	TRBV5-1	TRBJ2-5	NA	16
CASSLVGDSGNTIYF	TGCGCCAGCAGCTTGGTCGGGGACTCTGGAAACACCATATATTTT	NA	TRBV5-1	TRBJ1-3	NA	15
CASSPMAETQYF	TGTGCCAGCAGCCCCATGGCCGAGACCCAGTACTTC	NA	TRBV3-1/TRBV3-2	TRBJ2-5	NA	12
CASSESRHHSTDTQYF	TGTGCCAGCAGTGAAAGTCGACACCATAGCACAGATACGCAGTATTTT	NA	TRBV25-1	TRBJ2-3	NA	16